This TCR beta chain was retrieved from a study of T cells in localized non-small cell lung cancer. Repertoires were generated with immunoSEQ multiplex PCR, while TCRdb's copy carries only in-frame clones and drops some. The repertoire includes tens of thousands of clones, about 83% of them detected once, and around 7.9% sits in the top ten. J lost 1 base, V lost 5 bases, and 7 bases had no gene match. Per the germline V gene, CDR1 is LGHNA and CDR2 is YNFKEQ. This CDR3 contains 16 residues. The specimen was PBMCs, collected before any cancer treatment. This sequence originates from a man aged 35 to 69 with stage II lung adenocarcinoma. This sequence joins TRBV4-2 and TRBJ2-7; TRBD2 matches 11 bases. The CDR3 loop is CASSSPGLAASYEQYF. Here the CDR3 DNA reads TGTGCCAGCAGCTCACCGGGACTAGCGGCATCCTACGAGCAGTACTTC.